This entry describes one TCR beta chain. Its antigen is unidentified. The data were obtained in a study of cytomegalovirus exposure and HLA in healthy donors. On the study more broadly: An earlier analysis found 95 million to 140 million unique TCR beta sequences from approximately 200 million T cells. Study-wide points: HLA alleles showed associations with some 17,000 TCR beta sequences in a later analysis, at a 0.05 false discovery rate. Across donors, sequencing depth was assumed by presence/absence analyses to be roughly uniform.

PCR primers comprised 60 Vbeta and 13 Jbeta primers. Assay: immunoSEQ multiplex PCR; the TCRdb copy retains only in-frame clones and omits some. The sample lists 100,000 to 150,000 clones; around 83% were seen once. This CDR3 spans 15 amino acids. The germline V gene encodes CDR1 SGHRS and CDR2 YFSETQ. The J segment lost 1 base and the V segment lost 4 bases, leaving 5 bases of the junction unmatched. This clonotype was obtained from a man aged 50 to 60 in good health and CMV-seronegative. This chain connects TRBV5-1 to TRBJ1-5; 7 positions match TRBD1. Material: PBMCs. DNA of the CDR3: TGCGCCAGCAGCCCGACAGGGACGAGCAATCAGCCCCAGCATTTT. Protein sequence: CASSPTGTSNQPQHF.